These T cell receptor beta chains were read from a single sample in a study of beta chain features in type 1 diabetes. Sequencing used immunoSEQ multiplex PCR; TCRdb keeps in-frame clones, though not all of them. The sample lists 250,000 to 350,000 clones, 13% to 15% occurring once. Input material: naive CD4+ T cells from blood. The source is a man in his thirties or forties with type 1 diabetes. Each CDR3 is given with its conserved first and last residue. The D gene is left open where the match is weak. Some rows have no size entry. The others give once, few or many, or a class for an expanded clone.

abundance	v_gene	j_gene	len	d_gene	CDR3nt	CDR3aa
few	TRBV7-9	TRBJ1-1	15	.	TGTGCCAGCAGCCCGCCGGGACTGATGAACACTGAAGCTTTCTTT	CASSPPGLMNTEAFF
few	TRBV6-1	TRBJ2-7	15	.	TGTGCCAGCAGTGATCTCCCCGACCCGGGCTACGAGCAGTACTTC	CASSDLPDPGYEQYF
few	TRBV30	TRBJ2-7	12	.	TGTGCCTGGAGTAGTAGCGCCTACGAGCAGTACTTC	CAWSSSAYEQYF
.	TRBV5-4	TRBJ2-7	14	.	TGTGCCAGCAGCTCCGACTGGGGAGGTTACGAGCAGTACTTC	CASSSDWGGYEQYF
few	TRBV7-9	TRBJ2-3	14	TRBD1	TGTGCCAGCAGGCCGGGACAGGGGACAGATACGCAGTATTTT	CASRPGQGTDTQYF
.	TRBV5-6	TRBJ2-3	15	.	TGTGCCAGCAGCCGGGGTGGTCCCGCACCAGATACGCAGTATTTT	CASSRGGPAPDTQYF
.	TRBV27	TRBJ2-7	13	.	TGTGCCAGCAGTTTTCTCCTAGGCTACGAGCAGTACTTC	CASSFLLGYEQYF
.	TRBV21-1	TRBJ2-5	15	.	TGTGCCAGCAGCAGGGCACAACCTACGCCAGGGACCCAGTACTTC	CASSRAQPTPGTQYF
.	TRBV6-6	TRBJ2-1	11	.	TGTGCCAGCAGTTATCGGGATGAGCAGTTCTTC	CASSYRDEQFF
few	TRBV2	TRBJ2-3	17	TRBD2	TGTGCCAGCAGTGAATCTGGACTAGTTCAAAGCACAGATACGCAGTATTTT	CASSESGLVQSTDTQYF
.	TRBV7-9	TRBJ2-5	14	TRBD2	TGTGCCAGCAGCCTAGGGACTAGCCAAGAGACCCAGTACTTC	CASSLGTSQETQYF
few	TRBV28	TRBJ1-1	14	TRBD1	TGTGCCAGCAGTTCGGGACAGGGCCTTTTTGAAGCTTTCTTT	CASSSGQGLFEAFF
few	TRBV19	TRBJ1-5	17	TRBD1	TGTGCCAGTAGTATGAGAGGACAGGGGACCCGCAATCAGCCCCAGCATTTT	CASSMRGQGTRNQPQHF
.	TRBV2	TRBJ1-2	11	.	TGTGCCAGCAGACAGGGTGATGGCTACACCTTC	CASRQGDGYTF
.	TRBV6-1	TRBJ1-2	13	.	TGTGCCAGCACTCAGGCCCTAAACTATGGCTACACCTTC	CASTQALNYGYTF
.	TRBV6-5	TRBJ1-1	15	.	TGTGCCAGCAGTTACGGGGACAACGGGAACACTGAAGCTTTCTTT	CASSYGDNGNTEAFF
.	TRBV14	TRBJ2-2	19	TRBD2	TGTGCCAGCAGCCATCCTCGTTCCGGGACTAGCGGGAGTATCGGGGAGCTGTTTTTT	CASSHPRSGTSGSIGELFF
.	TRBV19	TRBJ2-1	14	TRBD1	TGTGCCAGTAGTCCTTGGGACAGCTACAATGAGCAGTTCTTC	CASSPWDSYNEQFF
few	TRBV18	TRBJ2-2	18	TRBD1	TGTGCCAGCTCACCCGTATATCCCGGGACAGGGTTCACCGGGGAGCTGTTTTTT	CASSPVYPGTGFTGELFF
.	TRBV27	TRBJ2-7	14	TRBD1	TGTGCCAGCAGTTCACGACAGGGAGCCTACGAGCAGTACTTC	CASSSRQGAYEQYF
.	TRBV25-1	TRBJ2-4	13	.	TGTGCCAGCAGTGAAGAGAGAGATTTCAGGCAGTACTTC	CASSEERDFRQYF
.	TRBV15	TRBJ2-6	18	TRBD2	TGTGCCACCAGCCCCCGGGGAGGGACCCAATCTGGGGCCAACGTCCTGACTTTC	CATSPRGGTQSGANVLTF
.	TRBV11-2	TRBJ2-1	12	TRBD2	TGTGCCAGCAGATTAGCGGGAGTTGAGCAGTTCTTC	CASRLAGVEQFF
few	TRBV6-5	TRBJ2-7	13	.	TGTGCCAGCAGTAAACAGAGCTCCTACGAGCAGTACTTC	CASSKQSSYEQYF
.	TRBV5-1	TRBJ2-6	16	.	TGCGCCAGCAGCTTGGACAGGCTCTCTGGGGCCAACGTCCTGACTTTC	CASSLDRLSGANVLTF
.	TRBV10-3	TRBJ1-1	12	TRBD1	TGTGCCATCTCATCAGGGGGGACTGAAGCTTTCTTT	CAISSGGTEAFF